This TCR beta chain is from a study of identical twins. Germline CDR1 is SQVTM and CDR2 is ANQGSEA. V lost 4 bases and J lost 5; bases outside the gene matches: 12. The CDR3 runs to 15 residues. From the 5' RACE reads, TCRdb called clonotypes with MiXCR, one entry per CDR3 protein. The table has 350,000 to 450,000 distinct CDR3 sequences, about a fifth seen once; the top ten hold roughly an eighth. This clonotype has just a few counts. This TCR derives from a man between 45 and 60 years old in good health. This chain uses TRBV29-1 with TRBJ2-5, with 8 nucleotides matching TRBD2. Material for sequencing was naive T cells sorted from blood. The CDR3 DNA reads TGCAGCGTTGGTAGCGGGGTGGTATCACGGGAGACCCAGTACTTC. It specifies CSVGSGVVSRETQYF.